A selection of T cell receptor beta chains follows, all from one sample in a study of T cells in Graves' hyperthyroidism and ophthalmopathy. TCRdb analysed the multiplex PCR reads with MiXCR anew, one entry per CDR3 protein. Counted here are fewer than 200,000 distinct CDR3 sequences, around 8.9% occurring once; the ten biggest clones make up around 20%. Material: blood. The receptors come from a woman between 18 and 29 years old with Graves' hyperthyroidism that later progressed to Graves' ophthalmopathy. The CDR3 runs from the conserved cysteine through the conserved F or W. D genes are given only for firm matches. Rows give clone size only sometimes, using once, few, many, or a class for an expanded clone.

V: TRBV20-1; J: TRBJ2-5; D: TRBD2; size: many; DNA: TGCAGTGCTAGGGTGGGGAGGGATCCGTACCAAGAGACCCAGTACTTC; CDR3: CSARVGRDPYQETQYF
V: TRBV7-2; J: TRBJ1-5; D: TRBD1; size: many; DNA: TGTGCCAGCAGTCGACAGGGTCTTATGCAGCCCCAGCATTTT; CDR3: CASSRQGLMQPQHF
V: TRBV2; J: TRBJ2-2; D: NA; size: many; DNA: TGTGCCAGCCTCGGGACAAACACCGGGGAGCTGTTTTTT; CDR3: CASLGTNTGELFF
V: TRBV6-1; J: TRBJ2-7; D: NA; size: many; DNA: TGTGCCAGCAAACGGGACAACTCCTACGAGCAGTACTTC; CDR3: CASKRDNSYEQYF
V: TRBV7-3; J: TRBJ2-3; D: TRBD2; size: many; DNA: TGTGCCAGCGGACTAGCGGGGGGCAGCACAGATACGCAGTATTTT; CDR3: CASGLAGGSTDTQYF
V: TRBV3-1; J: TRBJ1-1; D: NA; size: many; DNA: TGTGCCAGCAGCCTCCAGGACGGATACACTGAAGCTTTCTTT; CDR3: CASSLQDGYTEAFF
V: TRBV11-1; J: TRBJ2-7; D: TRBD2; size: many; DNA: TGTGCCAGCAGCTTAGATTCTAGCGGGAGGATTTACGAGCAGTACTTC; CDR3: CASSLDSSGRIYEQYF
V: TRBV6-1; J: TRBJ1-2; D: TRBD1; size: many; DNA: TGTGCCAGCAGTGAAACGGGACAGGTGACGCGGAGGATCTATGGCTACACCTTC; CDR3: CASSETGQVTRRIYGYTF
V: TRBV5-1; J: TRBJ1-2; D: NA; size: NA; DNA: TGCGCCAGCAGCTTGGAACAGGCCCCTTTTGGCCACACCTTC; CDR3: CASSLEQAPFGHTF
V: TRBV2; J: TRBJ1-5; D: NA; size: many; DNA: TGTGCCAGCAGGAAAGGGATCAATCAGCCCCAGCATTTT; CDR3: CASRKGINQPQHF
V: TRBV5-1; J: TRBJ2-1; D: NA; size: many; DNA: TGCGCCAGCAGCTTGGCCGCGGGTGAGCAGTTCTTC; CDR3: CASSLAAGEQFF
V: TRBV27; J: TRBJ2-5; D: NA; size: NA; DNA: TGTGCCAGCAGTTACTTGACAGGGAGGGAGACCCAGTACTTC; CDR3: CASSYLTGRETQYF
V: TRBV19; J: TRBJ1-1; D: NA; size: NA; DNA: TGTGCCAGTAGTACCTTATCCACTGAAGCTTTCTTT; CDR3: CASSTLSTEAFF
V: TRBV28; J: TRBJ2-2; D: TRBD2; size: many; DNA: TGTGCCAGCAGTTCGACTAGCGGGAGGACGAACACCGGGGAGCTGTTTTTT; CDR3: CASSSTSGRTNTGELFF
V: TRBV28; J: TRBJ2-3; D: NA; size: many; DNA: TGTGCCAGCAGTTCCGTTACACCGAGCACAGATACGCAGTATTTT; CDR3: CASSSVTPSTDTQYF
V: TRBV10-2; J: TRBJ1-6; D: NA; size: many; DNA: TGCGCCAGCAGTGGGCAGGAGCTAAATTCACCCCTCCACTTT; CDR3: CASSGQELNSPLHF
V: TRBV19; J: TRBJ1-6; D: TRBD1; size: NA; DNA: TGTGCCAGTAGTACGACCTTGACAGGGATGGGGTTTTCACCCCTCCACTTT; CDR3: CASSTTLTGMGFSPLHF
V: TRBV5-5; J: TRBJ1-2; D: NA; size: few; DNA: TGTGCCAGCAGCTTGGTTCTAGGGGGTTATGGCTACACCTTC; CDR3: CASSLVLGGYGYTF